The clone carrying this T cell receptor beta chain was detected only once. Its antigen is as yet unknown. Original processing notes: ImmunoSEQ output held junction-only sequences without quality scores, so filtering differed. TCRdb's table, derived via immunoSEQ multiplex PCR, lists solely in-frame clones and lacks some. D and trimming come from the DNA, and the V and J calls and clone size come from that table. The profile shows roughly 2 million clones, approximately 95% of them singletons. V gave up 6 bases and J gave up 14 bases, with 16 bases separating them. The CDR3 covers 11 residues. Germline V lookup: CDR1 ENHRY, CDR2 SYGVKD. The data were obtained in a study of shared clonotypes between healthy human individuals. Study in general: CD4 naive and CD4 memory each took three plates per donor, while CD8 naive took two and CD8 memory one. Study-wide results and caveats: Memory subsets generally showed smaller estimated richness than naive subsets did.

The material sequenced was naive CD4+ T cells sorted from blood. Subset reported: CD45RA+ positively selected. The sequence was collected from a man aged 18 to 30 in good health. The V and J genes are TRBV10-3 and TRBJ1-2, with D possibly being TRBD1 (5 bases). The CDR3 reads CAISPGLRWTF. Here the CDR3 DNA reads TGTGCCATCAGCCCGGGACTCCGTTGGACCTTC.